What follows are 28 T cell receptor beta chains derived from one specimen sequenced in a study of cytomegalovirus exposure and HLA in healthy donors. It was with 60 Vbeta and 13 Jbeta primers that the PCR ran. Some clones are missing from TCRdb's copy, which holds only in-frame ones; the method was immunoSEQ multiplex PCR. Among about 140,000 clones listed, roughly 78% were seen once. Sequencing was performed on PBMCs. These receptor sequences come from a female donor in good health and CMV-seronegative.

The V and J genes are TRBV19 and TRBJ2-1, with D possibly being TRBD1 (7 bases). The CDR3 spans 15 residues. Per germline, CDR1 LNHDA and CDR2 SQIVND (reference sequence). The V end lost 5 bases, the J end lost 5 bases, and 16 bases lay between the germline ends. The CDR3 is CASSGRDSKNNEQFF. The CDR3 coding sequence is TGTGCCAGTAGTGGGCGGGACAGCAAGAACAATGAGCAGTTCTTC.

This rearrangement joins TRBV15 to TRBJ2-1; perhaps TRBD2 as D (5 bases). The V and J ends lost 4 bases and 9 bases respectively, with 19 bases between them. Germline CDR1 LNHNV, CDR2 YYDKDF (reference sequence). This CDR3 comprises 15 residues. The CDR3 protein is CATSTEDAEPGEQFF. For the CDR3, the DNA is TGTGCCACCAGCACGGAGGACGCGGAGCCGGGTGAGCAGTTCTTC.

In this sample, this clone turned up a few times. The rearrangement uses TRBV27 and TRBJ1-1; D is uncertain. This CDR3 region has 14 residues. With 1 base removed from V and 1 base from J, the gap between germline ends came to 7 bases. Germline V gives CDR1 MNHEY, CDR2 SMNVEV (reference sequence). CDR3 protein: CASSLWQKNTEAFF. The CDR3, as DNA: TGTGCCAGCAGTTTATGGCAGAAGAACACTGAAGCTTTCTTT.

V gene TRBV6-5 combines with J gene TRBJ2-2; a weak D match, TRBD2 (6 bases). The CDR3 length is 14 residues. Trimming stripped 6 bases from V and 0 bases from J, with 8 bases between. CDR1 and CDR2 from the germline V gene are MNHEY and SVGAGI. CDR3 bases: TGTGCCAGCAGGGGGACTTCGAACACCGGGGAGCTGTTTTTT. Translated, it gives CASRGTSNTGELFF.

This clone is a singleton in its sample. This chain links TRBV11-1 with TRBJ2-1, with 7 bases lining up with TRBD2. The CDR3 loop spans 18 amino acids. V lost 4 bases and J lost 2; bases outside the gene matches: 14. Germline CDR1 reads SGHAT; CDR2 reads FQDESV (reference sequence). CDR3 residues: CASSSRGAGTIPYNEQFF. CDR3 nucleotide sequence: TGTGCCAGCAGCTCCCGGGGTGCCGGGACTATCCCCTACAATGAGCAGTTCTTC.

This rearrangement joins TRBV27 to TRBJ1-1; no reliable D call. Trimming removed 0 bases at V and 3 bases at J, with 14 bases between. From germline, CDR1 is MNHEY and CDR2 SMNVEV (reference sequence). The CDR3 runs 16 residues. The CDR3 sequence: CASSLSGYLGDTEAFF. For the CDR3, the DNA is TGTGCCAGCAGTTTATCGGGCTATCTCGGGGACACTGAAGCTTTCTTT.

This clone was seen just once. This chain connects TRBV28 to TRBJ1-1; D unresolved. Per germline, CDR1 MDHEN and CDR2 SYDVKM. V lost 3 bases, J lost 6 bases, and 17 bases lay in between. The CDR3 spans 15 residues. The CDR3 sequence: CASSLVGFPGAEAFF. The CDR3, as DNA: TGTGCCAGCAGTTTGGTTGGGTTTCCAGGTGCTGAAGCTTTCTTT.

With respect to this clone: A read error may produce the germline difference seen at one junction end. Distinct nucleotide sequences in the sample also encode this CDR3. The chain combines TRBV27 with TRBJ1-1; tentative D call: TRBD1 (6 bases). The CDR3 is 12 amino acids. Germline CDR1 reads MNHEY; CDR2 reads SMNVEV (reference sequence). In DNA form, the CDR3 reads TGTGCCAGCGGAACAGGGTTCACTGAGGCTTTCTTT. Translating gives CASGTGFTEAFF.

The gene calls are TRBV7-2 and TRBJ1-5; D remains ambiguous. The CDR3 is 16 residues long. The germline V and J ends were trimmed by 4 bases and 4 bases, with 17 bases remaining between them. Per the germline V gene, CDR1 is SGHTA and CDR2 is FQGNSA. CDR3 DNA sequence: TGTGCCAGCAGCTCCACACCGACAATCCCAAATCAGCCCCAGCATTTT. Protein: CASSSTPTIPNQPQHF.

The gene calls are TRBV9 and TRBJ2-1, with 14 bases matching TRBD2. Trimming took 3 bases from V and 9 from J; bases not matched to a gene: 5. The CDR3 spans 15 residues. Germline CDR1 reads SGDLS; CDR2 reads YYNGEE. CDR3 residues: CASSDGTSGSAEQFF. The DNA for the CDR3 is TGTGCCAGCAGCGACGGGACTAGCGGGAGTGCTGAGCAGTTCTTC.

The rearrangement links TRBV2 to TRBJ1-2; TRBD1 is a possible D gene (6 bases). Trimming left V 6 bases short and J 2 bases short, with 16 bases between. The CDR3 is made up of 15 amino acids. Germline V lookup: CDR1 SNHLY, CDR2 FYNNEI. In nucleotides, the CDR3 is TGTGCCAGCAGGCACAATACAGGGCGGAACTATGGCTACACCTTC. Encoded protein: CASRHNTGRNYGYTF.

The CDR3 DNA reads TGTGCCAGCAGCTTAGATCGTGGAACTACCTACGAGCAGTACTTC. It yields the protein CASSLDRGTTYEQYF. The rearrangement uses TRBV11-2 and TRBJ2-7, with D unclear. Germline V lookup: CDR1 SGHAT, CDR2 FQNNGV. The CDR3 runs 15 residues. The ends were cut back, 0 bases at V and 2 bases at J, with 11 bases in the middle.

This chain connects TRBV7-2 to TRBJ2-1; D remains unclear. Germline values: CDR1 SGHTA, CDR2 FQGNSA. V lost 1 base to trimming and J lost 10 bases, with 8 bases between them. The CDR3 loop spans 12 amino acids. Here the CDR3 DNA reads TGTGCCAGCAGCTTAGACAGTCTGGAGCAGTTCTTC. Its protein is CASSLDSLEQFF.

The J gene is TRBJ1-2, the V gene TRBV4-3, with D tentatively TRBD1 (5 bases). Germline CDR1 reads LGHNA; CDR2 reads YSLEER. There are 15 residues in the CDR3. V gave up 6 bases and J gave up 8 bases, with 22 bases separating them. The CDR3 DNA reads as TGCGCCAGCAGTTACACTCCAGGGACTTATGGGGGCTACACCTTC. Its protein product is CASSYTPGTYGGYTF.

The CDR3 nucleotides are TGTGCCAGTAGTATAGGTCCCACGGGGAACACTGAAGCTTTCTTT. It is translated as CASSIGPTGNTEAFF. This chain joins TRBV19 and TRBJ1-1; unclear D gene. The CDR3 runs 15 residues. Germline V gene lookup returns CDR1 LNHDA and CDR2 SQIVND (reference sequence). V dropped 1 base and J dropped 1 base, with 10 bases sitting between them.

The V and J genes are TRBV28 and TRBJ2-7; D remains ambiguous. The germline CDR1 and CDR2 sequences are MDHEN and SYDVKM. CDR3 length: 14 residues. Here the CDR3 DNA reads TGTGCTACGGCGCCCGGTTGGAGCTCCTACGAGCAGTACTTC. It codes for CATAPGWSSYEQYF.

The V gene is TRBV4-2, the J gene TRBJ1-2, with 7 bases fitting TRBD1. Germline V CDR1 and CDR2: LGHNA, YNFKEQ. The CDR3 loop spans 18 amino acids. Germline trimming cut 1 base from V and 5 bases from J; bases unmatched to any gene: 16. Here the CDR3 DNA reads TGTGCCAGCAGCCAAGGGGGTGGAAAACCGGGACAGTTTTATGGCTACACCTTC. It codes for CASSQGGGKPGQFYGYTF.

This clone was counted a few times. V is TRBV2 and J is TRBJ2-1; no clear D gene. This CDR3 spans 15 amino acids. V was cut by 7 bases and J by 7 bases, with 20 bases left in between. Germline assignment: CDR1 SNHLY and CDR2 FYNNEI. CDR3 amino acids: CASKSRVTMKNEQFF. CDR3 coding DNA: TGTGCCAGCAAAAGTCGTGTGACAATGAAAAATGAGCAGTTCTTC.

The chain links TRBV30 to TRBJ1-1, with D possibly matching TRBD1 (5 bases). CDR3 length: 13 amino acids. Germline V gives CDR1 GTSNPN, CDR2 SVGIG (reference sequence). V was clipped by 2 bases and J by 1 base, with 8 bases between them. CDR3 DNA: TGTGCCTGGAGTTACGGGGGGAACACTGAAGCTTTCTTT. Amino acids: CAWSYGGNTEAFF. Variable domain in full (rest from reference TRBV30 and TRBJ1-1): SQTIHQWPATLVQPVGSPLSLECTVEGTSNPNLYWYRQAAGRGLQLLFYSVGIGQISSEVPQNLSASRPQDRQFILSSKKLLLSDSGFYLCAWSYGGNTEAFFGQGTRLTVV.

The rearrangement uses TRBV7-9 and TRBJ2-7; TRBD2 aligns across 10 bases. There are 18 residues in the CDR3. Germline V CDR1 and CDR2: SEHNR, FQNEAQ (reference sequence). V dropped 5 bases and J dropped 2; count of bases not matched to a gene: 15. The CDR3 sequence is CASSRGGRTSGVPYEQYF. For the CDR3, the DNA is TGTGCCAGCAGCCGGGGGGGACGGACTAGCGGAGTACCCTACGAGCAGTACTTC.

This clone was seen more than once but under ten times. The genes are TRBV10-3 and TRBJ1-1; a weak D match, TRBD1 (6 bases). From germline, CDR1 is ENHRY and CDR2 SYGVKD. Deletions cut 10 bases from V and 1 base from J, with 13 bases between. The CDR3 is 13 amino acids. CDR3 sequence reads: CATNGQQNTEAFF. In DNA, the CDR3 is TGTGCCACAAACGGACAGCAGAACACTGAAGCTTTCTTT.

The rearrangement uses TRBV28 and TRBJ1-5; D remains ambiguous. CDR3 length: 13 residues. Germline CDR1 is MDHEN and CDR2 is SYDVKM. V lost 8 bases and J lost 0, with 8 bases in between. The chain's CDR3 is CASRLYSNQPQHF. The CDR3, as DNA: TGTGCCAGCCGACTGTATAGCAATCAGCCCCAGCATTTT.

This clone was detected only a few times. The CDR3 reads CASSLGLAGGRSYNEQFF. CDR3 coding DNA: TGTGCCAGCAGTTTGGGGCTAGCGGGGGGACGCTCCTACAATGAGCAGTTCTTC. The chain joins TRBV28 to TRBJ2-1, with 11 positions matching TRBD2. There are 18 residues in the CDR3. V was pared by 3 bases and J by 0 bases, with 7 bases of the junction left unmatched. Per the germline V gene, CDR1 is MDHEN and CDR2 is SYDVKM.

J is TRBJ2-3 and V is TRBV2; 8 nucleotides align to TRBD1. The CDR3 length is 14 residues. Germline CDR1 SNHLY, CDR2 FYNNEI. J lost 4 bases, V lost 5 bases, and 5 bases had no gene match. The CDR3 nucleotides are TGTGCCAGCAGTCAAACAGGGGGATCAGATACGCAGTATTTT. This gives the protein CASSQTGGSDTQYF. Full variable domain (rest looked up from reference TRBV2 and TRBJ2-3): EPEVTQTPSHQVTQMGQEVILRCVPISNHLYFYWYRQILGQKVEFLVSFYNNEISEKSEIFDDQFSVERPDGSNFTLKIRSTKLEDSAMYFCASSQTGGSDTQYFGPGTRLTVL.

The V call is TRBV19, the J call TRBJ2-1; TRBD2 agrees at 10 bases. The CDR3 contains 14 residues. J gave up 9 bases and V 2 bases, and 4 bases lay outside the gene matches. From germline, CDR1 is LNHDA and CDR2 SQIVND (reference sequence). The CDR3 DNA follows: TGTGCCAGTAGTATACTAGCGGGAGCCGGTGAGCAGTTCTTC. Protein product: CASSILAGAGEQFF.

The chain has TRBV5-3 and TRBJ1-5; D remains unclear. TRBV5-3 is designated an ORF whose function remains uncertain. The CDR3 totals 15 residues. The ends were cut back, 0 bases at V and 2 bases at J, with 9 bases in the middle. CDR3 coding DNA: TGTGCCAGAAGCTTGGCCACCGGGGGCAATCAGCCCCAGCATTTT. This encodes CARSLATGGNQPQHF.

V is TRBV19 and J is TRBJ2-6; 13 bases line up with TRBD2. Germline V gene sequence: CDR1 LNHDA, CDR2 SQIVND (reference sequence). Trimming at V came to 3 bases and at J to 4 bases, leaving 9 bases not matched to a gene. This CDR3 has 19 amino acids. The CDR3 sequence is CASSIGLAGVLGGANVLTF. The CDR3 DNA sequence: TGTGCCAGTAGTATCGGACTAGCGGGAGTCTTGGGCGGGGCCAACGTCCTGACTTTC.

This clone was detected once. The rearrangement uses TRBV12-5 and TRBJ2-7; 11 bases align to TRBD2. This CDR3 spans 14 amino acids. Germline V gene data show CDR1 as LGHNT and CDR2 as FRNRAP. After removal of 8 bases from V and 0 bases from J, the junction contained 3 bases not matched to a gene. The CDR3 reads CASFSGGASYEQYF. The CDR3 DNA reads TGTGCTAGTTTTAGCGGGGGGGCCTCCTACGAGCAGTACTTC.